The subject of this entry is one T cell receptor beta chain. Some clones are missing from TCRdb's copy, which holds only in-frame ones; the method was immunoSEQ multiplex PCR. The sample carries a few hundred thousand clones, around 85% recorded once. There are 13 residues in the CDR3. V was clipped by 6 bases and J by 2 bases, with 10 bases between them. Germline CDR1 KGHSH, CDR2 LQKENI. This specimen comes from a study of blood T cell repertoires in COVID-19. Study details: Donors in the United States, Italy and Spain gave samples during acute or convalescent COVID-19.

Cohort 3 recovered donors had two negative PCRs, clearance, or symptom resolution. Sequenced: PBMCs or T cells enriched from blood (not recorded which). V is TRBV18 and J is TRBJ2-5; weak D call: TRBD2 (5 bases). The TCR was taken from a man between 25 and 39 years old who had recovered from COVID-19. The CDR3 loop is CASSNSEQETQYF. Here the CDR3 DNA reads TGTGCCAGCTCTAATAGCGAACAAGAGACCCAGTACTTC.